In its sample, the clone carrying this T cell receptor (beta chain) was seen many times. Its target is not known. This CDR3 has 13 amino acids. The junction had 4 bases not matched to a gene; V was cut back by 6 bases and J by 5 bases. Germline V gene data show CDR1 as ENHRY and CDR2 as SYGVKD. This entry belongs to a study of CD8 T cells in ankylosing spondylitis. General study findings and limits: Matched ankylosing spondylitis synovial fluid reportedly contained a significantly enriched population of disease-linked clones. Previous work reported some of these motif variants in the synovial fluid and blood of reactive arthritis.

Construction of TCR beta libraries was performed using quantitative 5'-RACE with molecular barcodes. TCRdb recomputed calls from the 5' RACE reads with MiXCR, one row per CDR3 protein. Of about 220,000 distinct CDR3 sequences detected, roughly 25% appear once; the ten largest clones hold 5% to 7.5%. The sample comprised blood, either unsorted or a sorted T cell fraction (not recorded which). The chain has TRBV10-3 and TRBJ2-7, with 10 bases fitting TRBD2. This clonotype was sampled from a male donor with ankylosing spondylitis or in good health (not recorded which). CDR3 protein: CAIRAGGRNEQYF. Here the CDR3 DNA reads TGTGCCATCAGAGCGGGAGGGCGCAACGAGCAGTACTTC.